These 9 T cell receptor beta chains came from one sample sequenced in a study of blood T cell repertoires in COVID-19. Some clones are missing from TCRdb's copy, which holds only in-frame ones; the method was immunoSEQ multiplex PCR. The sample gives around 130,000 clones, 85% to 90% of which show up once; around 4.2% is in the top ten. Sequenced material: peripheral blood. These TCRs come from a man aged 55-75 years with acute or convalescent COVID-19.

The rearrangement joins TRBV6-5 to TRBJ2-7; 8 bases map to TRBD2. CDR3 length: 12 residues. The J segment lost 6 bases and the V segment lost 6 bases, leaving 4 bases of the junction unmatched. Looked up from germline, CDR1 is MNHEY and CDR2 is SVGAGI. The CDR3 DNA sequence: TGTGCCAGCAGCGTGGCGGGAGGCGAGCAGTACTTC. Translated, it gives CASSVAGGEQYF.

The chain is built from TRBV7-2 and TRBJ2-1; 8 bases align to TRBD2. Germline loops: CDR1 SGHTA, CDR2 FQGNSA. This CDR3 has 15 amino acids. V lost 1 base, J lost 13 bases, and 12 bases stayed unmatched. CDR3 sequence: CASSLGFAAGVQQFF. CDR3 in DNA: TGTGCCAGCAGCTTAGGGTTCGCAGCGGGAGTTCAACAGTTCTTC.

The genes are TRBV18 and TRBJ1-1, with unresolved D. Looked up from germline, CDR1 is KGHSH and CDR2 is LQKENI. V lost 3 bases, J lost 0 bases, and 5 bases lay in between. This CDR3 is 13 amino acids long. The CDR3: CASSPAVNTEAFF. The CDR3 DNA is TGTGCCAGCTCACCGGCAGTGAACACTGAAGCTTTCTTT.

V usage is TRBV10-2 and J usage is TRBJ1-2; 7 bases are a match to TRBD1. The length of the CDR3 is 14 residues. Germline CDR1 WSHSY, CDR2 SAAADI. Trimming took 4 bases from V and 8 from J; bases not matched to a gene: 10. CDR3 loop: CASSGDDRANGYTF. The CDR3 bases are TGCGCCAGCAGTGGAGATGACAGGGCGAACGGCTACACCTTC.

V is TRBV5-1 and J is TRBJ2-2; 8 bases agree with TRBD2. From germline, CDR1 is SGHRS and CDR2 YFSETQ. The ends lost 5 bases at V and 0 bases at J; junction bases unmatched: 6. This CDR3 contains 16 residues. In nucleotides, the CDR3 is TGCGCCAGCAGTCAGGGCGGGAGGACGAACACCGGGGAGCTGTTTTTT. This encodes CASSQGGRTNTGELFF.

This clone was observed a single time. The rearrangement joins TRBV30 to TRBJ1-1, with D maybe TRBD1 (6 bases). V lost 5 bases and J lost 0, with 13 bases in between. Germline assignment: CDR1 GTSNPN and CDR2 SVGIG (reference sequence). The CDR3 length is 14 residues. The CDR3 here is CAWGTGQLNTEAFF. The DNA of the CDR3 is TGTGCCTGGGGAACGGGACAATTGAACACTGAAGCTTTCTTT.

The CDR3 region has the DNA TGTGCCAGCAGCGGGACAGGGAGCTCCTACGAGCAGTACTTC. It translates to CASSGTGSSYEQYF. This chain links TRBV9 with TRBJ2-7; 8 bases match TRBD1. Germline trimming cut 3 bases from V and 0 bases from J; bases unmatched to any gene: 2. CDR1 is SGDLS and CDR2 is YYNGEE in the germline V gene. The length of the CDR3 is 14 residues.

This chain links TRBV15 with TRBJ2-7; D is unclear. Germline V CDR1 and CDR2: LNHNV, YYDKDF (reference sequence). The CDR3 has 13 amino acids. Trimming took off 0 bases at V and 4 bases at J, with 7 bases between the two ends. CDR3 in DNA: TGTGCCACCAGCAGAGATCACGGGTACGAGCAGTACTTC. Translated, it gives CATSRDHGYEQYF.

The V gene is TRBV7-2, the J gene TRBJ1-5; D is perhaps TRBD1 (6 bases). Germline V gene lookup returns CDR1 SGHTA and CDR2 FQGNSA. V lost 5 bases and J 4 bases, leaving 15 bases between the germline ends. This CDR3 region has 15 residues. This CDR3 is CASSIDRYPNQPQHF. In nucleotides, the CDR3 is TGTGCCAGCAGCATCGACAGGTATCCTAATCAGCCCCAGCATTTT.